Following are 17 T cell receptor beta chains from one sample sequenced in a study of cytomegalovirus exposure and HLA in healthy donors. TCRdb keeps only in-frame clones here, not all; method: immunoSEQ multiplex PCR. The data hold about 350,000 clones, with about nine tenths observed a single time. The sequencing input was PBMCs. All receptors come from a woman between 25 and 40 years old in good health and CMV-seropositive.

V and J are TRBV27 and TRBJ1-1; possible D gene TRBD1, 6 bases. Trimming shortened V by 6 bases and J by 3 bases, and 11 bases separated the two germline ends. CDR1 is MNHEY, CDR2 SMNVEV, per germline (reference sequence). The CDR3 extends over 13 amino acids. CDR3 protein: CASRTYRDTEAFF. The CDR3 DNA follows: TGTGCCAGCAGGACTTACAGGGACACTGAAGCTTTCTTT.

The chain couples TRBV7-8 to TRBJ1-1; no definite D call. Germline CDR1 SGHVS, CDR2 FQNEAQ. This CDR3 region has 13 residues. V was shortened by 4 bases and J by 1 base, with 7 bases between the two germline ends. The CDR3 sequence is CASSSTPNTEAFF. The CDR3 DNA follows: TGTGCCAGCAGCTCCACACCGAACACTGAAGCTTTCTTT.

CDR3 sequence reads: CASSLMGVNTGELFF. Here the CDR3 DNA reads TGTGCCAGCAGCTTAATGGGGGTGAACACCGGGGAGCTGTTTTTT. This rearrangement joins TRBV7-6 to TRBJ2-2; the D call may be TRBD1 or TRBD2 (5 bases each). The CDR3 has 15 residues. Trimming stripped 2 bases from V and 1 base from J, with 8 bases between. Germline lookup yields CDR1 SGHVS and CDR2 FNYEAQ. Supplemented by reference TRBV7-6 and TRBJ2-2, the full variable domain reads GAGVSQSPRYKVTKRGQDVALRCDPISGHVSLYWYRQALGQGPEFLTYFNYEAQQDKSGLPNDRFSAERPEGSISTLTIQRTEQRDSAMYRCASSLMGVNTGELFFGEGSRLTVL.

V and J are TRBV13 and TRBJ2-1; D unclear. The CDR3 length is 11 residues. With 5 bases removed from V and 9 bases from J, the gap between germline ends came to 8 bases. In germline, CDR1 is PRHDT, CDR2 FYEKMQ (reference sequence). The CDR3 DNA reads as TGTGCCAGCAGCGCTACAAGTGAGCAGTTCTTC. Translation: CASSATSEQFF. The full variable domain, its missing parts supplied by reference TRBV13 and TRBJ2-1, is AAGVIQSPRHLIKEKRETATLKCYPIPRHDTVYWYQQGPGQDPQFLISFYEKMQSDKGSIPDRFSAQQFSDYHSELNMSSLELGDSALYFCASSATSEQFFGPGTRLTVL.

This chain joins TRBV27 and TRBJ1-5; D is unclear. The germline gives CDR1 MNHEY, CDR2 SMNVEV (reference sequence). V dropped 9 bases and J dropped 2 bases, with 14 bases sitting between them. The CDR3 runs 14 residues. The CDR3 loop is CASRSGLGNQPQHF. CDR3 in DNA: TGTGCCAGTCGGTCCGGTTTGGGCAATCAGCCCCAGCATTTT.

This chain joins TRBV5-6 and TRBJ2-7; 7 nucleotides agree with TRBD1. Per germline, CDR1 SGHDT and CDR2 YYEEEE. This CDR3 has 15 residues. J lost 7 bases, V lost 4 bases, and 14 bases had no gene match. The CDR3 sequence is CASSNENRGLREQYF. The CDR3 DNA follows: TGTGCCAGCAGCAATGAAAACAGGGGCCTAAGGGAGCAGTACTTC.

The V gene is TRBV29-1, the J gene TRBJ2-3, with a possible D match to TRBD2 (6 bases). The germline V and J ends were trimmed by 0 bases and 2 bases, with 18 bases remaining between them. The CDR3 is made up of 17 amino acids. Looked up from germline, CDR1 is SQVTM and CDR2 is ANQGSEA. The CDR3 sequence: CSVEEGGKPLNTDTQYF. Written as DNA, the CDR3 is TGCAGCGTTGAAGAGGGCGGGAAACCCCTAAACACAGATACGCAGTATTTT.

V gene TRBV5-1 combines with J gene TRBJ1-2, with 7 bases lining up with TRBD1. Trimming took 3 bases from V and 4 from J; bases not matched to a gene: 9. Germline V gene data show CDR1 as SGHRS and CDR2 as YFSETQ. The CDR3 totals 15 residues. For the CDR3, the DNA is TGCGCCAGCAGCTGGACAGGAGGCCCAATCTATGGCTACACCTTC. As protein: CASSWTGGPIYGYTF.

V and J are TRBV4-3 and TRBJ2-4; the D gene could be TRBD1 or TRBD2 (7 bases each). The CDR3 has 16 residues. The germline CDR1 and CDR2 sequences are LGHNA and YSLEER. V was cut by 1 base and J by 6 bases, with 16 bases left in between. The CDR3 DNA follows: TGCGCCAGCAGCCAAGGAGAGGGAGGGGGCCTAAACATTCAGTACTTC. This codes for CASSQGEGGGLNIQYF.

The chain has TRBV9 and TRBJ2-3; either TRBD1 or TRBD2 may fit D (5 bases each). This CDR3 is built from 16 residues. The V gene lost 0 bases and the J gene lost 1 base, with 12 bases spanning the gap. Per germline, CDR1 SGDLS and CDR2 YYNGEE. CDR3 in amino acids: CASSVEWDVGTDTQYF. CDR3 nucleotides: TGTGCCAGCAGCGTAGAATGGGACGTGGGCACAGATACGCAGTATTTT. The whole variable domain, remainder taken from reference TRBV9 and TRBJ2-3, is DSGVTQTPKHLITATGQRVTLRCSPRSGDLSVYWYQQSLDQGLQFLIQYYNGEERAKGNILERFSAQQFPDLHSELNLSSLELGDSALYFCASSVEWDVGTDTQYFGPGTRLTVL.

The chain employs TRBV5-1 and TRBJ2-7; weak D call: TRBD2 (7 bases). Trimming removed 4 bases from V and 2 bases from J, with 19 bases in between. This CDR3 contains 16 residues. Germline CDR1 SGHRS, CDR2 YFSETQ. This CDR3 reads CASSLGWGGQTYEQYF. The CDR3 DNA sequence: TGCGCCAGCAGCCTGGGGTGGGGGGGCCAGACCTACGAGCAGTACTTC.

This chain joins TRBV28 and TRBJ1-2; D gene ambiguous. The CDR3 has 12 amino acids. With 6 bases removed from V and 6 bases from J, the gap between germline ends came to 11 bases. Germline lookup yields CDR1 MDHEN and CDR2 SYDVKM. The CDR3 reads CASRIEVDGYTF. Written as DNA, the CDR3 is TGTGCCAGCAGGATCGAGGTCGATGGCTACACCTTC.

The gene calls are TRBV29-1 and TRBJ2-2; maybe TRBD1 (6 bases). CDR1 is SQVTM, CDR2 ANQGSEA, per germline. Trimming left V 4 bases short and J 8 bases short, with 20 bases between. The CDR3 length is 15 residues. The CDR3 here is CSVAVRTVSRGELFF. CDR3 nucleotide sequence: TGCAGCGTTGCCGTCCGGACAGTCTCGAGGGGGGAGCTGTTTTTT.

The CDR3 loop is CASSQEGVGYGYTF. DNA of the CDR3: TGCGCCAGCAGCCAGGAAGGGGTGGGCTATGGCTACACCTTC. This chain links TRBV4-1 with TRBJ1-2, with D tentatively TRBD1 (5 bases). CDR3 length equals 14 residues. V lost 3 bases, J lost 4 bases, and 12 bases lay in between. The germline gives CDR1 MGHRA, CDR2 YSYEKL.

The V call is TRBV6-5, the J call TRBJ2-3; 8 nucleotides align to TRBD2. This CDR3 is built from 14 residues. CDR1 and CDR2 from the germline V gene are MNHEY and SVGAGI. The junction had 9 bases not matched to a gene; V was cut back by 8 bases and J by 5 bases. CDR3 protein: CASAGGKNQDTQYF. For the CDR3, the DNA is TGTGCCAGCGCGGGGGGCAAAAATCAAGATACGCAGTATTTT.

This clone was counted a single time. The chain carries TRBV28 and TRBJ2-5; D is unresolved. Germline V gene data show CDR1 as MDHEN and CDR2 as SYDVKM. Trimming took off 3 bases at V and 5 bases at J, with 13 bases between the two ends. The CDR3 covers 14 residues. The CDR3 loop reads CASSFLNPAETQYF. The CDR3 DNA follows: TGTGCCAGCAGTTTCTTGAACCCCGCTGAGACCCAGTACTTC.

The chain has TRBV19 and TRBJ1-1; the D is unclear. CDR1 is LNHDA and CDR2 is SQIVND in the germline V gene (reference sequence). There are 13 residues in the CDR3. V shed 1 base and J shed 7 bases, with 10 bases lying between them. For the CDR3, the DNA is TGTGCCAGTAGTATAGGAGTGGGGAGTGAAGCTTTCTTT. Protein: CASSIGVGSEAFF.